This entry describes one TCR beta chain. Its recognized antigen is unknown. No much larger clone is present one base from it, and per-base qualities are unavailable. Different DNA sequences within this sample yield the same CDR3. The sample's time point, from its label and the paper: pre-transplant. Unstimulated PBMCs, after thawing, were stained for CD3, CD4 and CD8 and then FACS-sorted into CD3+CD4+ and CD3+CD8+ populations. All 8 studied subjects were randomized to immunosuppression withdrawal. The Qiagen DNeasy Blood and Tissue Kit was used to isolate genomic DNA. This sample is part of a study of T cell clones after liver transplantation (dated by TCRdb to between 2018 and 2021). Some background on the complete study: The samples were obtained from ITN030ST, a randomized trial that attempted immunosuppression withdrawal within 2 years after liver transplantation. Three of the eight recipients were HCV-positive; the others were transplanted for non-autoimmune, non-viral indications. After a pre-transplant mixed lymphocyte reaction, TCRbeta sequencing was used to pinpoint donor-reactive T cell clones, which were subsequently tracked in post-transplant blood. Until randomization at 12-24 months post-transplant, subjects were given standard immunosuppression, with no induction therapy. To count as tolerant, a recipient had to stay completely off immunosuppression for at least one year without liver enzymes climbing beyond twice the upper limit of normal. Blood samples were collected pre-transplant, then pre-randomization ahead of withdrawal, and finally post-randomization once withdrawal had either been completed or failed. Of the 8 liver transplant recipients making up the studied cohort, 3 were classified as tolerant and 5 as non-tolerant. Third party-reactive TCRbeta sequences were also identified from pre-transplant MLRs to serve as an antigen-independent comparator for donor-reactive sequences.

V drops 2 bases and J drops 1 base, leaving 5 bases in between. Based on the germline V gene, the CDR1 and CDR2 sequences are SGHTA and FQGNSA. Counted from cysteine to phenylalanine, this CDR3 has 13 amino acids. Of all the DNA, just the CDR3 is kept, 39 bases in frame from base 1. Frozen genomic DNA underwent high-throughput TCRbeta CDR3 sequencing by immunoSEQ, including PCR amplification, mapping, bias correction and internal controls. The paper's data handling went like this. Only productive rearrangements were retained, and each unique TCRbeta sequence was defined by its CDR3 nucleotide sequence together with its V and J gene. For a sequence to be called donor-reactive, it needed a frequency of at least 0.01% and at least 5-fold expansion in CFSE-low cells compared with unstimulated pre-transplant cells. Minimum frequency thresholds were set for each subject on the basis of the unstimulated sample with the lowest template count, so that a detection power of at least 90% was ensured. Jensen-Shannon divergence between the top 1000 TCRbeta sequences post-transplant and pre-transplant was used to measure repertoire turnover. Changes in detection of donor-reactive sequences were tested with two-sided Fisher's exact tests. What TCRdb holds here is the immuneACCESS table cut down to in-frame rearrangements. Part of the clones is not present; checked against another copy, under half of the missing clones reflect an unresolved V gene, and the others are unexplained. V and J calls and clone size follow that table, whereas D and trimming were derived from the DNA. This sample lists 90,000 to 120,000 clones; approximately 85% were detected once. Jointly, the top ten make up 0.8% to 1% of the sample.

Broad study findings and their caveats: The conclusions were preliminary, being limited by small, heterogeneous patient numbers and by non-standardized post-transplant time points. Donor-reactive sequences declined more than third party-reactive ones, suggesting partial antigen-specific deletion unrelated to withdrawal success. In a couple of subjects, low numbers of available donor cells limited the measurable donor-reactive repertoire. Circulating donor-reactive CD4 TCRbeta sequences fell significantly post-transplant in most of the 8 subjects, irrespective of tolerance or HCV status. Because no allograft tissue specimens were available, donor-reactive T cells may have migrated into the graft instead of being deleted. Once repertoire turnover was taken into account, donor-reactive detection showed a significant reduction for CD4 in 7 of 8 subjects and for CD8 in 8 of 8.

Sequencing was performed on CD4+ T cells from blood, taken before liver transplant. The origin of this receptor is a human donor who received a liver transplant. This chain joins TRBV7-2 to TRBJ2-5; no D segment can be confidently identified. In nucleotide form, the sequence is TGTGCCAGCAGCTTAACCCCCCAAGAGACCCAGTACTTC. It codes for CASSLTPQETQYF. Where the CDR3 stops, the reference TRBV7-2 and TRBJ2-5 genes take over; the full variable domain is GAGVSQSPSNKVTEKGKDVELRCDPISGHTALYWYRQSLGQGLEFLIYFQGNSAPDKSGLPSDRFSAERTGGSVSTLTIQRTQQEDSAVYLCASSLTPQETQYFGPGTRLLVL.